The 18 T cell receptor beta chains below all came from one sample that was sequenced in a study of regulatory T cells in long-lasting Graves disease (dated by TCRdb to the early 2020s). The sample's time point label, decoded: persistent/refractory GD, antithyroid drugs over 5 years with positive TRAb. For both TCR sequencing and RNA sequencing, RNA was extracted from PBMCs using TRIzol. The library was made by multiplex PCR. This sample was sequenced with an Illumina HiSeq 4000. CDR3 regions were amplified by Arm-PCR with iRepertoire HTBI primers to construct TCR beta libraries. The public reads were reprocessed in TCRdb via fastp at Q25 and MiXCR, keeping in-frame beta chains. Here each entry gathers all rows of one CDR3 protein and keeps the most common genes and DNA. Here the sample has about 460,000 distinct CDR3 sequences; 20% to 25% occur a single time. Of the sample, around 13% is held by the ten largest clones.

Here the sequenced sample was peripheral blood mononuclear cells (PBMCs), taken when the disease was refractory, from a patient treated with antithyroid drugs. These receptor sequences come from a female donor with Graves disease.

Ten or more counts support this clonotype. The gene calls are TRBV2 and TRBJ1-3; 7 bases are shared with TRBD1. Germline trimming cut 6 bases from V and 2 bases from J; bases unmatched to any gene: 4. Germline lookup yields CDR1 SNHLY and CDR2 FYNNEI. This CDR3 contains 14 residues. CDR3 nucleotide sequence: TGTGCCAGCAGACCCGGGACAGCTGGAAACACCATATATTTT. Translating gives CASRPGTAGNTIYF.

This clonotype was seen more than once but under ten times. The V gene is TRBV10-2, the J gene TRBJ2-7; possible D gene TRBD2, 5 bases. Trimming removed 4 bases at V and 4 bases at J, with 14 bases between. The CDR3 runs 14 residues. Germline CDR1 and CDR2: WSHSY and SAAADI. The CDR3 region is CASSGSGPGYEQYF. CDR3 coding DNA: TGCGCCAGCAGTGGGAGCGGCCCGGGGTACGAGCAGTACTTC.

This clonotype was seen a handful of times. The rearrangement joins TRBV7-9 to TRBJ2-7, with 8 bases identical to TRBD2. CDR1 and CDR2 from the germline V gene are SEHNR and FQNEAQ (reference sequence). After removal of 5 bases from V and 4 bases from J, the junction contained 10 bases not matched to a gene. This CDR3 contains 15 residues. DNA for the CDR3: TGTGCCAGCAGCAACCCGGGACTAGTTGGATACGAGCAGTACTTC. Its protein is CASSNPGLVGYEQYF.

In this sample, this clonotype turned up many times. J is TRBJ2-7 and V is TRBV12-3 or TRBV12-4, with D uncertain. This CDR3 contains 11 residues. V was cut by 3 bases and J by 7 bases, with 7 bases left in between. For the CDR3, the DNA is TGTGCCAGCAGTTTTAAGGATGAGCAGTACTTC. It encodes CASSFKDEQYF.

This clonotype has at least ten counts. This chain connects TRBV28 to TRBJ1-1, with D perhaps matching TRBD1 (6 bases). Trimming pared 3 bases from V and 8 bases from J, leaving 10 bases between. The V gene's germline CDR1 is MDHEN and CDR2 SYDVKM. The CDR3 sequence is 12 residues long. CDR3: CASSLFQGEAFF. The CDR3 DNA reads as TGTGCCAGCAGTTTGTTCCAGGGGGAAGCTTTCTTT.

About this clonotype: With a much larger clone just one base away, this may be a read error. The chain couples TRBV6-1 to TRBJ2-2; 9 bases agree with TRBD1. This CDR3 contains 16 residues. Germline V gene data show CDR1 as MNHNS and CDR2 as SASEGT. CDR3 nucleotide sequence: TGTGCCAGCAGTGATTCACAGGGGGCAGAGGACGGGGAGCTGCTTTTT. It specifies CASSDSQGAEDGELLF.

Many counts were recorded for this clonotype. The chain employs TRBV2 and TRBJ1-5; D ambiguous. This CDR3 region has 15 residues. Germline V lookup: CDR1 SNHLY, CDR2 FYNNEI. V was shortened by 3 bases and J by 0 bases, with 9 bases between the two germline ends. The CDR3 spells CASSDDTLSNQPQHF. Written as DNA, the CDR3 is TGTGCCAGCAGTGACGACACCCTTAGCAATCAGCCCCAGCATTTT.

The V call is TRBV20-1, the J call TRBJ2-7; 8 bases map to TRBD2. Germline CDR1 and CDR2: DFQATT and SNEGSKA (reference sequence). The CDR3 extends over 16 amino acids. With V trimmed by 0 bases and J by 1 base, 8 bases remained unmatched. The CDR3: CSARDPGGRTSYEQYF. CDR3 sequence (DNA): TGCAGTGCTAGAGATCCCGGCGGGAGGACGTCCTACGAGCAGTACTTC.

Many counts were recorded for this clonotype. Here the CDR3 reads CASSYGLAVAKNIQYF. Written as DNA, the CDR3 is TGTGCCAGCAGTTATGGACTAGCGGTAGCCAAAAACATTCAGTACTTC. J is TRBJ2-4 and V is TRBV6-5, with TRBD2 identical over 10 bases. The CDR3 loop spans 16 amino acids. Trimming at V came to 3 bases and at J to 0 bases, leaving 2 bases not matched to a gene. CDR1 and CDR2 (germline): MNHEY, SVGAGI.

The J gene is TRBJ2-7, the V gene TRBV7-2; 7 bases fit TRBD1. The V and J ends lost 6 bases and 2 bases, in that order; junction bases with no gene match: 7. In germline, CDR1 is SGHTA, CDR2 FQGNSA. The CDR3 extends over 14 amino acids. The chain's CDR3 is CASSSNRGPYEQYF. In DNA, the CDR3 is TGTGCCAGCAGTTCTAACAGGGGACCCTACGAGCAGTACTTC.

This clonotype was counted a few times. This chain uses TRBV28 with TRBJ2-2, with TRBD2 identical over 10 bases. Germline V gene lookup returns CDR1 MDHEN and CDR2 SYDVKM. The CDR3 has 15 amino acids. The junction had 6 bases not matched to a gene; V was cut back by 7 bases and J by 4 bases. CDR3 protein: CASTLAGVRTGELFF. The CDR3 DNA reads as TGTGCCAGCACCCTAGCGGGAGTTCGCACCGGGGAGCTGTTTTTT.

V usage is TRBV30 and J usage is TRBJ2-3; perhaps D is TRBD1 or TRBD2 (5 bases each). CDR3 size: 10 residues. CDR1 and CDR2 from the germline V gene are GTSNPN and SVGIG (reference sequence). V lost 3 bases, J lost 9 bases, and 7 bases lay in between. The chain's CDR3 is CAWRRGTQYF. CDR3 coding DNA: TGTGCCTGGAGGAGGGGAACGCAGTATTTT.

The J gene is TRBJ2-7, the V gene TRBV27; the D is unclear. The germline gives CDR1 MNHEY, CDR2 SMNVEV (reference sequence). V was shortened by 10 bases and J by 0 bases, with 13 bases between the two germline ends. The CDR3 has 13 amino acids. CDR3 in DNA: TGTGCCACAGGATTGCGCGGCTCCTACGAGCAGTACTTC. Amino acids: CATGLRGSYEQYF.

This sequence joins TRBV6-1 and TRBJ2-1; D unclear. Per the germline V gene, CDR1 is MNHNS and CDR2 is SASEGT. Trimming shortened V by 1 base and J by 7 bases, and 11 bases separated the two germline ends. This CDR3 is 14 amino acids long. The CDR3 is CASSEGLGLNEQFF. The CDR3 region has the DNA TGTGCCAGCAGTGAAGGATTAGGTTTGAATGAGCAGTTCTTC.

The chain has TRBV29-1 and TRBJ2-3; D tentatively reads TRBD1 or TRBD2 (8 bases each). Germline loops: CDR1 SQVTM, CDR2 ANQGSEA. CDR3 length: 18 amino acids. V was cut by 6 bases and J by 4 bases, with 29 bases left in between. CDR3 nucleotides: TGCAGCGTCGTGACCGGGACAGGCACGTGGACTAGCCCAGATACGCAGTATTTT. It specifies CSVVTGTGTWTSPDTQYF.

This clonotype was detected only a few times. V usage is TRBV28 and J usage is TRBJ2-7, with 11 bases lining up with TRBD2. Unmatched junction bases numbered 18, after V lost 8 bases and J lost 3 bases. Germline V lookup: CDR1 MDHEN, CDR2 SYDVKM. The length of the CDR3 is 18 residues. The DNA for the CDR3 is TGTGCCAGCTGGGGCTTTAGTAGACTAGCGGGACCCTACTACGAGCAGTACTTC. Translated, it gives CASWGFSRLAGPYYEQYF.

This clonotype was counted between two and nine times. V usage is TRBV15 and J usage is TRBJ1-4; D remains ambiguous. V was pared by 5 bases and J by 8 bases, with 12 bases between. The CDR3 spans 13 residues. CDR1 and CDR2 from the germline V gene are LNHNV and YYDKDF (reference sequence). The DNA of the CDR3 is TGTGCCACCAGCTGGCGGAGCCTAGAAAAACTGTTTTTT. Its translation: CATSWRSLEKLFF.

The chain uses TRBV4-1 and TRBJ2-5; TRBD2 matches at 14 bases. CDR1 is MGHRA and CDR2 is YSYEKL in the germline V gene. J was trimmed by 5 bases and V by 0 bases; bases with no gene match: 5. The CDR3 is 17 residues long. The CDR3 nucleotides are TGCGCCAGCAGCCAAGAAGGACTAGCGGGAGGCGGGGAGACCCAGTACTTC. Translated: CASSQEGLAGGGETQYF.